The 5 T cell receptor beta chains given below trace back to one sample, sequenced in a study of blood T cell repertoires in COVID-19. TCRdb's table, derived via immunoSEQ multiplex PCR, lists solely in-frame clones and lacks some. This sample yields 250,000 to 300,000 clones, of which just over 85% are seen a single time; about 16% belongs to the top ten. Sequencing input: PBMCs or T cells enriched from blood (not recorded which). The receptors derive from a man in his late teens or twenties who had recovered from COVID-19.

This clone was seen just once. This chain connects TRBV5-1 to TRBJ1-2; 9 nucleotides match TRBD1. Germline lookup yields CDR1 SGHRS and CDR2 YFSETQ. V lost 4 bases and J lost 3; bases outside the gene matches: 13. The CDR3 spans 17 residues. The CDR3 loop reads CASSDYSPGQGYYGYTF. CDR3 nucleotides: TGCGCCAGCAGCGATTACTCCCCGGGACAGGGATACTATGGCTACACCTTC.

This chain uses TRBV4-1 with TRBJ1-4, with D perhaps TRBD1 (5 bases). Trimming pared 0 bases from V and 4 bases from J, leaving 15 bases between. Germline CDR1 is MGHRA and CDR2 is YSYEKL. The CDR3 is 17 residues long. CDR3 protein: CASSQDRNRPVNEKLFF. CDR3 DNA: TGCGCCAGCAGCCAAGATCGGAACAGGCCAGTTAATGAAAAACTGTTTTTT.

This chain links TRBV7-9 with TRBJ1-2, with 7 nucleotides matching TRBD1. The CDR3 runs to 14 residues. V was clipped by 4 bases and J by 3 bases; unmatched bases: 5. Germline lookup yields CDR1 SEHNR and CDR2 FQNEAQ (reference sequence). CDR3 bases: TGTGCCAGCAGCTCAACCGGGACAGACTATGGCTACACCTTC. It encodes CASSSTGTDYGYTF.

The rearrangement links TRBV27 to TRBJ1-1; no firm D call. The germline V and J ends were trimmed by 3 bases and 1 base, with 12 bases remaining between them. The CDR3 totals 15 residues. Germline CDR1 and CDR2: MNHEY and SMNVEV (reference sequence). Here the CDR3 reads CASSLDVGGNTEAFF. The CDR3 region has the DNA TGTGCCAGCAGTTTGGATGTGGGAGGGAACACTGAAGCTTTCTTT.

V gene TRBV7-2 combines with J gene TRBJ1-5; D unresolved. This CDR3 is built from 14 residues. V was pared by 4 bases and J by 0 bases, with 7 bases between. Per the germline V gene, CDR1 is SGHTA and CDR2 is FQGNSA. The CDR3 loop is CASSSFYSNQPQHF. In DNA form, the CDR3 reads TGTGCCAGCAGCTCCTTCTATAGCAATCAGCCCCAGCATTTT.